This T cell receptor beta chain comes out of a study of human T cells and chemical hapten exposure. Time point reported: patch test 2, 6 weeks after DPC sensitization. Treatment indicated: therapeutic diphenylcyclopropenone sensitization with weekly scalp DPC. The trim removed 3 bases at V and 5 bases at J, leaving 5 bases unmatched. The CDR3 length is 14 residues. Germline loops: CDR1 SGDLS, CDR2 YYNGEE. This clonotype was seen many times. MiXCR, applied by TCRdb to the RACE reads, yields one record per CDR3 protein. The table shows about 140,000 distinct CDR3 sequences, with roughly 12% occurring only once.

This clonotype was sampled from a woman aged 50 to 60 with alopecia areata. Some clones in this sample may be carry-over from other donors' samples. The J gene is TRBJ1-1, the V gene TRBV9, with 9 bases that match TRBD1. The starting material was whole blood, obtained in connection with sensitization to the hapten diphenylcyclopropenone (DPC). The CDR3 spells CASSGQGGGTEAFF. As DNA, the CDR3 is TGTGCCAGCAGCGGACAGGGGGGAGGAACTGAAGCTTTCTTT.